This T cell receptor beta chain was recorded in a study of PD-L1 blockade in urothelial cancer. In the study overall: Anywhere from 0 to 3 prior chemotherapy regimens had been received by patients. Across blood samples, T cells had a median count of 141,255.

Clones were read by immunoSEQ multiplex PCR, and TCRdb kept only the in-frame ones, dropping some. The sample includes 45,000 to 60,000 clones, roughly 80% of them seen just once. Indicated time point: pretreatment peripheral blood. The length of the CDR3 is 16 residues. Germline V gene data show CDR1 as ENHRY and CDR2 as SYGVKD. Trimming shortened V by 3 bases and J by 4 bases, and 18 bases separated the two germline ends. This sequence joins TRBV10-3 and TRBJ2-5; perhaps TRBD2 as D (6 bases). This sequence was found in a man in his fifties with urothelial cancer. This sample comprised PBMCs, obtained around atezolizumab (anti-PD-L1) treatment. DNA of the CDR3: TGTGCCATCAGTGACCCCCTGGTGGGGGGTGCAGAGACCCAGTACTTC. Its protein is CAISDPLVGGAETQYF.